One and the same sample provided the 27 T cell receptor beta chains below, sequenced in a study of vaccination and CD4 T cells after COVID-19. The antigens these receptors bind are not known. The Oncomine TCR Beta short-read assay generated sequence data from the DNA of cultured CD4+ T cells. TCRdb analysed the PCR reads with MiXCR anew, one entry per CDR3 protein. The sample includes over 10,000 distinct CDR3 sequences, about 57% of them seen just once. Treatment: roughly ten-day PBMC culture with coronavirus spike peptide pools or control peptides (ViraFEST assay). The sample taken for sequencing was CD4+ T cells from blood, cultured in vitro. The receptors here all came from a human donor who had recovered from COVID-19.

V is TRBV7-2 and J is TRBJ1-1; 8 bases fit TRBD1. In germline, CDR1 is SGHTA, CDR2 FQGNSA. V was clipped by 5 bases and J by 5 bases; unmatched bases: 7. The CDR3 is 14 amino acids. The chain's CDR3 is CASSRTTGETEAFF. In DNA form, the CDR3 reads TGTGCCAGCAGCCGCACGACAGGGGAGACTGAAGCTTTCTTT. The whole variable domain, filled in from reference TRBV7-2 and TRBJ1-1, reads GAGVSQSPSNKVTEKGKDVELRCDPISGHTALYWYRQSLGQGLEFLIYFQGNSAPDKSGLPSDRFSAERTGGSVSTLTIQRTQQEDSAVYLCASSRTTGETEAFFGQGTRLTVV.

This chain connects TRBV19 to TRBJ1-1; D gene unclear. Germline V gives CDR1 LNHDA, CDR2 SQIVND (reference sequence). Trimming took 6 bases from V and 1 from J, leaving 12 bases between them. The CDR3 covers 14 residues. CDR3 sequence (DNA): TGTGCCAGTAGGACAAAAGGGTGGAACACTGAAGCTTTCTTT. Protein: CASRTKGWNTEAFF.

The table lists this clonotype with a few counts. J is TRBJ2-3 and V is TRBV7-2; no clear D. The germline V gene encodes CDR1 SGHTA and CDR2 FQGNSA. The germline V and J ends were trimmed by 3 bases and 2 bases, with 9 bases remaining between them. CDR3 length: 14 amino acids. CDR3 DNA: TGTGCCAGCAGCTTTGTAGGTCCCACAGATACGCAGTATTTT. Encoded protein: CASSFVGPTDTQYF.

This clonotype has a handful of counts. One end of the junction varies from germline; a read error may be responsible. The V gene is TRBV6-5, the J gene TRBJ1-2; 8 nucleotides agree with TRBD1. Germline V gene sequence: CDR1 MNHEY, CDR2 SVGAGI. This CDR3 contains 15 residues. The DNA for the CDR3 is TGTGCCAGCAGTTTCTCTAGGACAGGGCGCTATAGCTACACCTTC. Its protein is CASSFSRTGRYSYTF.

V is TRBV28 and J is TRBJ1-1; perhaps TRBD1 as D (5 bases). The CDR3 loop spans 16 amino acids. Germline assignment: CDR1 MDHEN and CDR2 SYDVKM. The CDR3 coding sequence is TGTGTGGGGGGGGGTGCAGGCAAGGGCGAGAACACTGAAGCTTTCTTT. Translating it yields CVGGGAGKGENTEAFF.

The chain employs TRBV6-2 or TRBV6-3 and TRBJ2-7; 8 bases line up with TRBD1. J gave up 1 base and V 7 bases, and 9 bases lay outside the gene matches. Germline CDR1 and CDR2: MNHEY and SVGEGT. The CDR3 is made up of 15 amino acids. The CDR3 here is CASTRLGQGSYEQYF. The CDR3 region has the DNA TGTGCCAGCACCCGACTCGGACAGGGATCCTACGAGCAGTACTTC.

This clonotype came up once. The chain is built from TRBV28 and TRBJ1-2; weak D call: TRBD1 (6 bases). The CDR3 spans 12 residues. From germline, CDR1 is MDHEN and CDR2 SYDVKM. The V gene lost 8 bases and the J gene lost 6 bases, with 13 bases spanning the gap. CDR3 sequence: CASRTGIHGYTF. In nucleotides, the CDR3 is TGTGCCAGCCGAACAGGGATCCATGGCTACACCTTC.

The rearrangement links TRBV20-1 to TRBJ1-3; D remains ambiguous. V lost 6 bases, J lost 0 bases, and 9 bases lay in between. The CDR3 is made up of 13 amino acids. CDR1 and CDR2 from the germline V gene are DFQATT and SNEGSKA (reference sequence). CDR3 nucleotides: TGCAGTGCCATCGACAACTCTGGAAACACCATATATTTT. This gives the protein CSAIDNSGNTIYF.

The V call is TRBV19, the J call TRBJ1-1; TRBD1 might be the D (5 bases). Trimming stripped 6 bases from V and 0 bases from J, with 20 bases between. The CDR3 sequence is 17 residues long. Germline CDR1 reads LNHDA; CDR2 reads SQIVND (reference sequence). DNA for the CDR3: TGTGCCAGTAGATCGGGGGGTTTTGCGCTACTGAACACTGAAGCTTTCTTT. It encodes CASRSGGFALLNTEAFF.

This rearrangement joins TRBV18 to TRBJ2-7, with D perhaps TRBD1 (5 bases). Germline assignment: CDR1 KGHSH and CDR2 LQKENI. The V end was cut by 2 bases, the J end by 6 bases, with 17 bases between. This CDR3 region has 15 residues. DNA for the CDR3: TGTGCCAGCTCACCAATGAAACAGGCCATAGGCGAGCAGTACTTC. Its protein product is CASSPMKQAIGEQYF.

V and J are TRBV20-1 and TRBJ2-7; possible D gene TRBD2, 6 bases. Germline V gene lookup returns CDR1 DFQATT and CDR2 SNEGSKA (reference sequence). V was trimmed by 3 bases and J by 3 bases, leaving 12 bases between them. The CDR3 spans 13 residues. The CDR3 loop reads CSASKLAYYEQYF. The CDR3 region has the DNA TGCAGTGCTAGTAAACTAGCCTACTACGAGCAGTACTTC.

The chain uses TRBV7-8 and TRBJ1-5, with 10 bases fitting TRBD1. After removal of 1 base from V and 7 bases from J, the junction contained 10 bases not matched to a gene. Germline V gene lookup returns CDR1 SGHVS and CDR2 FQNEAQ. This CDR3 region has 17 residues. CDR3 residues: CASSLGVTGGAGQPQHF. The CDR3 DNA follows: TGTGCCAGCAGCTTAGGTGTGACAGGGGGCGCGGGGCAGCCCCAGCATTTT.

The CDR3 sequence is CASKSGGTGELFF. Here the CDR3 DNA reads TGTGCCTCGAAAAGTGGGGGCACCGGGGAGCTGTTTTTT. The chain is built from TRBV24-1 and TRBJ2-2, with D perhaps assigned TRBD1 or TRBD2 (5 bases each). V was clipped by 12 bases and J by 4 bases, with 14 bases between them. Germline V CDR1 and CDR2: KGHDR, SFDVKD. This CDR3 region has 13 residues.

The V call is TRBV15, the J call TRBJ1-2, with D possibly TRBD1 on 6 matching bases. Trimming shortened V by 0 bases and J by 5 bases, and 10 bases separated the two germline ends. In germline, CDR1 is LNHNV, CDR2 YYDKDF (reference sequence). The CDR3 consists of 14 residues. This CDR3 reads CATSREGGLYGYTF. The DNA for the CDR3 is TGTGCCACCAGCAGAGAAGGGGGGCTTTATGGCTACACCTTC.

This clonotype qualifies as large. The chain combines TRBV2 with TRBJ1-1; no clear D gene. V was pared by 2 bases and J by 5 bases, with 3 bases between. The CDR3 extends over 11 amino acids. Germline-derived CDR1 and CDR2 are SNHLY and FYNNEI. The CDR3 region is CASSERTEAFF. Written as DNA, the CDR3 is TGTGCCAGCAGTGAAAGGACTGAAGCTTTCTTT.

This clonotype was detected only a few times. This chain links TRBV6-5 with TRBJ1-2; D remains ambiguous. Trimming cost V 2 bases and J 7 bases, with 14 bases left between them. CDR3 length: 14 amino acids. Germline V gene sequence: CDR1 MNHEY, CDR2 SVGAGI. The CDR3 DNA reads TGTGCCAGCAGTTACAATACGGGTGGGAGTGGCTACACCTTC. Its translation: CASSYNTGGSGYTF.

This clonotype was counted between two and nine times. This rearrangement joins TRBV24-1 to TRBJ2-3; 13 nucleotides line up with TRBD2. Trimming took 3 bases from V and 4 from J; bases not matched to a gene: 3. Germline-derived CDR1 and CDR2 are KGHDR and SFDVKD. The CDR3 sequence is 16 residues long. This chain's CDR3 is CATSDPGTSGADTQYF. The CDR3 nucleotides read TGTGCCACCAGTGATCCCGGGACTAGCGGGGCAGATACGCAGTATTTT.

The J gene is TRBJ1-5, the V gene TRBV28, with TRBD1 as a possible D gene (5 bases). V was shortened by 6 bases and J by 7 bases, with 16 bases between the two germline ends. Germline V gives CDR1 MDHEN, CDR2 SYDVKM. The CDR3 length is 14 residues. Here the CDR3 DNA reads TGTGCCAGCAGGCCCGGGACGCTAAGCCAGCCCCAGCATTTT. Amino acids: CASRPGTLSQPQHF.

The rearrangement uses TRBV5-1 and TRBJ2-1, with 7 nucleotides matching TRBD1. V was pared by 2 bases and J by 4 bases, with 6 bases of the junction left unmatched. Germline assignment: CDR1 SGHRS and CDR2 YFSETQ. The CDR3 covers 15 residues. CDR3 sequence (DNA): TGCGCCAGCAGCTTTAAAGGGGGCGCTTACAATGAGCAGTTCTTC. Amino acid sequence: CASSFKGGAYNEQFF.

This clonotype was detected a few times. This chain uses TRBV24-1 with TRBJ2-2; 7 positions agree with TRBD2. The CDR3 extends over 14 amino acids. V lost 5 bases and J lost 5; bases outside the gene matches: 4. The V gene's germline CDR1 is KGHDR and CDR2 SFDVKD. The CDR3 bases are TGTGCCACCAGTGTCGCTAGCGGAACCGGGGAGCTGTTTTTT. Translated: CATSVASGTGELFF.

This clonotype was observed a single time. The CDR3 here is CASSLGHSGANVLTF. CDR3 coding DNA: TGTGCCAGCAGCCTCGGCCACTCTGGGGCCAACGTCCTGACTTTC. The V gene is TRBV12-3 or TRBV12-4, the J gene TRBJ2-6; D is ambiguous. V lost 6 bases and J 0 bases, leaving 9 bases between the germline ends. The length of the CDR3 is 15 residues.

This clonotype has only a few counts. The gene calls are TRBV20-1 and TRBJ2-5; D is undetermined. V lost 4 bases and J lost 4, with 4 bases in between. Germline V gene data show CDR1 as DFQATT and CDR2 as SNEGSKA (reference sequence). The CDR3 runs to 10 residues. The chain's CDR3 is CSAILETQYF. CDR3 DNA sequence: TGCAGTGCTATTCTAGAGACCCAGTACTTC.

The V gene is TRBV28, the J gene TRBJ2-1; 10 bases match TRBD2. CDR3 size: 19 residues. The J segment lost 7 bases and the V segment lost 4 bases, leaving 19 bases of the junction unmatched. Germline values: CDR1 MDHEN, CDR2 SYDVKM. The CDR3 here is CASSSIRDFSGGRLNEQFF. The CDR3 bases are TGTGCCAGCAGTTCCATCAGAGATTTTAGCGGGGGGCGCTTGAATGAGCAGTTCTTC.

V is TRBV7-9 and J is TRBJ1-1; D may be TRBD1 (5 bases). The CDR3 loop spans 11 amino acids. Germline CDR1 and CDR2: SEHNR and FQNEAQ (reference sequence). Trimming took off 4 bases at V and 7 bases at J, with 7 bases between the two ends. CDR3 DNA: TGTGCCAGCAGCTGGGGGGGTGAAGCTTTCTTT. Protein product: CASSWGGEAFF.

This clonotype was observed a handful of times. The chain's CDR3 is CASRGPRRDQPQHF. In DNA, the CDR3 is TGTGCCAGCAGGGGCCCACGGAGGGATCAGCCCCAGCATTTT. This chain joins TRBV2 and TRBJ1-5; D is undetermined. The CDR3 length is 14 residues. V was shortened by 6 bases and J by 5 bases, with 14 bases between the two germline ends. Germline values: CDR1 SNHLY, CDR2 FYNNEI.

As for this clonotype: One junction end does not reproduce the germline sequence, and a read error may be involved. V is TRBV20-1 and J is TRBJ2-4; 7 nucleotides line up with TRBD2. Germline-derived CDR1 and CDR2 are DFQATT and SNEGSKA (reference sequence). This CDR3 is 12 amino acids long. Written as DNA, the CDR3 is TGCAGTGCTCTCCAGCACGGCGTAGGGAGGGCCTTC. Its translation is CSALQHGVGRAF.

This clonotype has only a few counts. The rearrangement joins TRBV29-1 to TRBJ1-2; no clear D. From germline, CDR1 is SQVTM and CDR2 ANQGSEA. V lost 3 bases and J lost 3, with 11 bases in between. This CDR3 spans 13 amino acids. CDR3 loop: CSVDNSPHYGYTF. CDR3 sequence (DNA): TGCAGCGTTGATAACAGCCCACACTATGGCTACACCTTC.